The 27 T cell receptor beta chains given below trace back to one sample, sequenced in a study of T cells after yellow fever vaccination. TCRdb recomputed calls from the 5' RACE reads with MiXCR, one row per CDR3 protein. Of 250,000 to 400,000 distinct CDR3 sequences detected, about 4% appear once; the ten largest clones hold approximately 23%. The sample here was PBMCs, taken 5 days after the yellow fever booster vaccination. These receptors all stem from a man between 18 and 35 years old who received the YFV17D yellow fever vaccine.

This clonotype was seen only a few times. The chain recombines TRBV20-1 with TRBJ2-2; D may correspond to TRBD1 or TRBD2 (6 bases each). CDR3 size: 12 residues. V lost 6 bases and J 7 bases, leaving 12 bases between the germline ends. CDR1 DFQATT and CDR2 SNEGSKA come from the germline V gene (reference sequence). DNA of the CDR3: TGCAGTGCCCCGGGGGCGGGCGGGGAGCTGTTTTTT. Its protein product is CSAPGAGGELFF.

This clonotype was seen a few times. J is TRBJ1-6 and V is TRBV19, with 9 positions matching TRBD1. After removal of 6 bases from V and 8 bases from J, the junction contained 5 bases not matched to a gene. This CDR3 comprises 14 residues. Germline V gene sequence: CDR1 LNHDA, CDR2 SQIVND (reference sequence). The CDR3 nucleotides read TGTGCCAGTAGCCGGGACAGGGAGGATTCACCCCTCCACTTT. It yields the protein CASSRDREDSPLHF. The full variable domain, completed using reference TRBV19 and TRBJ1-6, is DGGITQSPKYLFRKEGQNVTLSCEQNLNHDAMYWYRQDPGQGLRLIYYSQIVNDFQKGDIAEGYSVSREKKESFPLTVTSAQKNPTAFYLCASSRDREDSPLHFGNGTRLTVT.

This clonotype appeared many times. The rearrangement links TRBV7-3 to TRBJ2-5, with D tentatively TRBD1 (6 bases). Germline V gene lookup returns CDR1 SGHTA and CDR2 FQGTGA. Trimming took off 5 bases at V and 4 bases at J, with 11 bases between the two ends. CDR3 size: 13 residues. The CDR3 loop reads CASSLQGRETQYF. CDR3 nucleotide sequence: TGTGCCAGCAGCCTCCAGGGGCGAGAGACCCAGTACTTC.

This clonotype has more than one count but fewer than ten. This rearrangement joins TRBV12-3 or TRBV12-4 to TRBJ1-2; 8 bases are a match to TRBD1. Losses at the gene ends were 5 bases for V and 5 bases for J; bases not matched to a gene: 7. The CDR3 is made up of 14 amino acids. Here the CDR3 reads CASSGTGTDYGYTF. In DNA, the CDR3 is TGTGCCAGCAGTGGGACAGGAACCGATTATGGCTACACCTTC.

The chain couples TRBV29-1 to TRBJ2-7, with D possibly being TRBD2 (6 bases). This CDR3 has 14 amino acids. Trimming removed 7 bases from V and 2 bases from J, with 18 bases in between. Germline V gives CDR1 SQVTM, CDR2 ANQGSEA. The CDR3 region is CSAGGGNGAYEQYF. As DNA, the CDR3 is TGCAGCGCCGGTGGGGGGAACGGAGCCTACGAGCAGTACTTC.

The chain links TRBV3-1 to TRBJ1-1; D possibly corresponds to TRBD1 (6 bases). Germline CDR1 and CDR2: LGHDT and YNNKEL (reference sequence). V lost 1 base and J lost 3, with 12 bases in between. This CDR3 region has 15 residues. The CDR3 nucleotides read TGTGCCAGCAGCCAAGGCGGGGGGCTGGACACTGAAGCTTTCTTT. Protein sequence: CASSQGGGLDTEAFF. The entire variable domain, with the rest obtained from reference TRBV3-1 and TRBJ1-1, is as follows: DTAVSQTPKYLVTQMGNDKSIKCEQNLGHDTMYWYKQDSKKFLKIMFSYNNKELIINETVPNRFSPKSPDKAHLNLHINSLELGDSAVYFCASSQGGGLDTEAFFGQGTRLTVV.

Many counts were recorded for this clonotype. The chain joins TRBV3-1 to TRBJ2-7; D is ambiguous. Trimming shortened V by 4 bases and J by 0 bases, and 16 bases separated the two germline ends. This CDR3 contains 16 residues. In germline, CDR1 is LGHDT, CDR2 YNNKEL (reference sequence). In DNA form, the CDR3 reads TGTGCCAGCAGCCCCTATCGACAACTGAGCTCCTACGAGCAGTACGTC. It is translated as CASSPYRQLSSYEQYV.

The rearrangement uses TRBV12-5 and TRBJ1-5; 11 bases fit TRBD1. The germline V gene has CDR1 LGHNT and CDR2 FRNRAP. This CDR3 has 15 amino acids. V trimming: 7 bases; J trimming: 5 bases; junction bases outside the gene matches: 7. CDR3 bases: TGTGCTAGTGACCCTGGACAGGGGGCATATCAGCCCCAGCATTTT. Its translation: CASDPGQGAYQPQHF.

The chain links TRBV5-1 to TRBJ2-5; TRBD2 agrees at 8 bases. This CDR3 spans 16 amino acids. Germline lookup yields CDR1 SGHRS and CDR2 YFSETQ. With V trimmed by 0 bases and J by 2 bases, 6 bases remained unmatched. The CDR3 loop is CASSLGSGGFQETQYF. CDR3 nucleotides: TGCGCCAGCAGCTTGGGGAGCGGGGGTTTTCAAGAGACCCAGTACTTC.

J is TRBJ1-6 and V is TRBV5-1, with 7 nucleotides matching TRBD1. The J segment lost 10 bases and the V segment lost 4 bases, leaving 5 bases of the junction unmatched. The length of the CDR3 is 13 residues. Germline-derived CDR1 and CDR2 are SGHRS and YFSETQ. CDR3 sequence: CASSGEGASPLHF. CDR3 in DNA: TGCGCCAGCAGCGGAGAGGGGGCCTCACCCCTCCACTTT.

The J gene is TRBJ2-7, the V gene TRBV7-2, with D tentatively TRBD2 (7 bases). Germline values: CDR1 SGHTA, CDR2 FQGNSA. The CDR3 covers 15 residues. V dropped 3 bases and J dropped 3 bases, with 15 bases sitting between them. The CDR3 region is CASSFLAGANYEQYV. The DNA of the CDR3 is TGTGCCAGCAGCTTTCTCGCGGGGGCCAACTACGAGCAGTACGTC.

CDR3 in DNA: TGTGCCAGCAGGGTCGAGGGGGGTCGGAACACTGAAGCTTTCTTT. Residues: CASRVEGGRNTEAFF. This chain connects TRBV7-9 to TRBJ1-1; possible D gene TRBD1, 6 bases. The germline gives CDR1 SEHNR, CDR2 FQNEAQ (reference sequence). Trimming removed 6 bases at V and 1 base at J, with 15 bases between. The CDR3 length is 15 residues.

The sample holds a few counts of this clonotype. The chain combines TRBV7-9 with TRBJ1-4, with TRBD1 as a possible D gene (5 bases). The CDR3 is made up of 17 amino acids. Trimming removed 1 base at V and 3 bases at J, with 15 bases between. The V gene's germline CDR1 is SEHNR and CDR2 FQNEAQ (reference sequence). Written as DNA, the CDR3 is TGTGCCAGCAGCTTAGTCCACGGCGGGGCATCTAATGAAAAACTGTTTTTT. Its translation: CASSLVHGGASNEKLFF.

This clonotype came up a few times. This sequence joins TRBV5-1 and TRBJ1-1; no clear D gene. The CDR3 runs to 14 residues. Trimming took off 4 bases at V and 2 bases at J, with 12 bases between the two ends. CDR1 is SGHRS, CDR2 YFSETQ, per germline. Written as DNA, the CDR3 is TGCGCCAGCAGCCGTGGCTTGGCTAACACTGAAGCTTTCTTT. As protein: CASSRGLANTEAFF. The entire variable domain, with the rest obtained from reference TRBV5-1 and TRBJ1-1, is as follows: KAGVTQTPRYLIKTRGQQVTLSCSPISGHRSVSWYQQTPGQGLQFLFEYFSETQRNKGNFPGRFSGRQFSNSRSEMNVSTLELGDSALYLCASSRGLANTEAFFGQGTRLTVV.

This clonotype was counted only a few times. The chain couples TRBV7-2 to TRBJ2-1; 12 bases line up with TRBD2. Looked up from germline, CDR1 is SGHTA and CDR2 is FQGNSA. The CDR3 is made up of 16 amino acids. The junction had 6 bases not matched to a gene; V was cut back by 2 bases and J by 7 bases. The CDR3 region is CASSLLLAGGANEQFF. CDR3 sequence (DNA): TGTGCCAGCAGCTTACTACTAGCGGGGGGTGCGAATGAGCAGTTCTTC.

Ten or more counts support this clonotype. This chain uses TRBV20-1 with TRBJ2-5; TRBD2 matches 11 bases. The CDR3 is made up of 13 amino acids. Germline-derived CDR1 and CDR2 are DFQATT and SNEGSKA (reference sequence). J was trimmed by 5 bases and V by 5 bases; bases with no gene match: 4. CDR3 DNA: TGCAGTGCTTCTAGCGGGGGGCCGGAGACCCAGTACTTC. Amino acid sequence: CSASSGGPETQYF.

The CDR3 sequence: CASSFSGGGTYNEQFF. The CDR3 DNA follows: TGCGCCAGCAGCTTTTCCGGGGGCGGAACCTACAATGAGCAGTTCTTC. The chain is built from TRBV5-1 and TRBJ2-1, with D tentatively TRBD1 or TRBD2 (6 bases each). Germline V CDR1 and CDR2: SGHRS, YFSETQ. The CDR3 has 16 amino acids. V lost 2 bases and J lost 2, with 14 bases in between.

The chain is built from TRBV4-2 and TRBJ2-5; TRBD2 agrees at 10 bases. The CDR3 is made up of 18 amino acids. Germline-derived CDR1 and CDR2 are LGHNA and YNFKEQ. The V gene end was trimmed by 4 bases and the J gene end by 1 base; junction bases not matched to a gene: 12. The CDR3 DNA reads as TGTGCCAGCAGCCCGGGATCTATAGCGGGGGGCTCCCAAGAGACCCAGTACTTC. Translated: CASSPGSIAGGSQETQYF.

This chain joins TRBV4-3 and TRBJ1-1; no definite D call. V lost 0 bases to trimming and J lost 4 bases, with 21 bases between them. The germline CDR1 and CDR2 sequences are LGHNA and YSLEER. The CDR3 totals 18 residues. CDR3 loop: CASSQEWQPVSGITEAFF. The CDR3 DNA reads TGCGCCAGCAGCCAAGAGTGGCAACCGGTCTCGGGGATCACTGAAGCTTTCTTT.

The CDR3 reads CASRGLVFLDTQYF. The CDR3, as DNA: TGCGCCAGCAGAGGTCTAGTCTTTCTAGATACGCAGTATTTT. The V and J genes are TRBV5-1 and TRBJ2-3; D ambiguous. V gave up 5 bases and J gave up 5 bases, with 15 bases separating them. Germline-derived CDR1 and CDR2 are SGHRS and YFSETQ. The length of the CDR3 is 14 residues.

The chain combines TRBV27 with TRBJ2-1, with 8 bases lining up with TRBD2. Germline assignment: CDR1 MNHEY and CDR2 SMNVEV (reference sequence). The V and J ends lost 5 bases and 2 bases, in that order; junction bases with no gene match: 11. CDR3 size: 17 residues. The CDR3 coding sequence is TGTGCCAGCAGTACCCGGGGGGGGCGCCGAACCTACAATGAGCAGTTCTTC. Its protein is CASSTRGGRRTYNEQFF.

This clonotype was picked up many times. V usage is TRBV3-1 and J usage is TRBJ1-6, with D possibly matching TRBD1 (5 bases). V gave up 3 bases and J gave up 4 bases, with 7 bases separating them. There are 14 residues in the CDR3. The germline CDR1 and CDR2 sequences are LGHDT and YNNKEL (reference sequence). The CDR3 sequence is CASSQGPYNSPLHF. The CDR3 DNA follows: TGTGCCAGCAGCCAGGGACCGTATAATTCACCCCTCCACTTT. The complete variable domain, with remaining parts taken from reference TRBV3-1 and TRBJ1-6, reads DTAVSQTPKYLVTQMGNDKSIKCEQNLGHDTMYWYKQDSKKFLKIMFSYNNKELIINETVPNRFSPKSPDKAHLNLHINSLELGDSAVYFCASSQGPYNSPLHFGNGTRLTVT.

Many counts were recorded for this clonotype. The chain couples TRBV27 to TRBJ1-6; possible D gene TRBD1, 6 bases. Trimming removed 5 bases at V and 8 bases at J, with 19 bases between. This CDR3 is built from 16 residues. Germline V gene lookup returns CDR1 MNHEY and CDR2 SMNVEV (reference sequence). Here the CDR3 DNA reads TGTGCCAGCAGTACCCTGGACAGCACCTCGGATTCACCCCTCCACTTT. It translates to CASSTLDSTSDSPLHF.

The chain carries TRBV3-1 and TRBJ1-4; no clear D. The CDR3 is made up of 14 amino acids. V was shortened by 2 bases and J by 0 bases, with 4 bases between the two germline ends. Looked up from germline, CDR1 is LGHDT and CDR2 is YNNKEL (reference sequence). CDR3 DNA sequence: TGTGCCAGCAGCCAACGGGCAACTAATGAAAAACTGTTTTTT. This sequence encodes CASSQRATNEKLFF.

This chain connects TRBV10-2 to TRBJ2-1; D uncertain. The CDR3 has 12 amino acids. Trimming cost V 2 bases and J 7 bases, with 6 bases left between them. Germline V CDR1 and CDR2: WSHSY, SAAADI. In nucleotides, the CDR3 is TGCGCCAGCAGTGAGAGGTCGAATGAGCAGTTCTTC. The encoded protein is CASSERSNEQFF.

The chain carries TRBV7-9 and TRBJ2-1; 9 bases line up with TRBD2. Germline-derived CDR1 and CDR2 are SEHNR and FQNEAQ (reference sequence). V lost 5 bases, J lost 9 bases, and 14 bases stayed unmatched. The CDR3 covers 16 residues. CDR3 loop: CASSRESRLADGEQFF. The CDR3 DNA reads TGTGCCAGCAGCAGAGAATCCCGACTAGCGGACGGTGAGCAGTTCTTC.

At least ten counts were recorded for this clonotype. The chain employs TRBV5-5 and TRBJ1-4, with a weak D call TRBD1 (5 bases). V was cut by 0 bases and J by 6 bases, with 24 bases left in between. CDR1 is SGHKS, CDR2 YYEKEE, per germline (reference sequence). This CDR3 is 19 amino acids long. CDR3 residues: CASSLESPIREGRYEKLFF. The DNA of the CDR3 is TGTGCCAGCAGCTTGGAGTCTCCAATCAGGGAGGGCCGTTATGAAAAACTGTTTTTT.